This T cell receptor beta chain originates from a study of blood T cell repertoires in COVID-19. Study-wide background: Spain, Italy and the United States supplied samples that represented acute and convalescent COVID-19. From T cells, B-cell-depleted T cells, or PBMCs came the material, which was cDNA or gDNA.

In the original analysis: Amplified reference gene primers provided the basis for estimating nucleated cell counts. Only in-frame clones appear in the TCRdb table, and some are missing; sequencing was by immunoSEQ multiplex PCR. That table gives V, J and clone size, and the DNA gave D and trimming. The sample contains 340,000 or so clones, around 86% of which appear only once. Cohort assignment relied on participant-reported clinical history. In germline, CDR1 is WNHNN, CDR2 SYGVQD (reference sequence). V gave up 6 bases and J gave up 7 bases; unmatched junction bases: 12. This CDR3 spans 16 amino acids.

Sequencing used PBMCs or T cells enriched from blood (not recorded which). This sequence joins TRBV10-1 and TRBJ2-2; TRBD1 matches 9 bases. The sequence was obtained from a woman aged 40 to 50 with acute COVID-19. This CDR3 reads CASRLQGAEVFGELFF. CDR3 coding DNA: TGCGCCAGCAGACTACAGGGGGCAGAGGTTTTCGGGGAGCTGTTTTTT.